A single sample is the source of the 11 T cell receptor beta chains below, sequenced in a study of cytomegalovirus exposure and HLA in healthy donors. PCR used 60 Vbeta primers and 13 Jbeta primers. Repertoires were generated with immunoSEQ multiplex PCR, while TCRdb's copy carries only in-frame clones and drops some. Of just over 150,000 clones listed, under 75% are singletons. Sequences were obtained from PBMCs. All receptors derive from a man aged 35 to 55 in good health and CMV-seropositive.

The chain uses TRBV7-2 and TRBJ1-1, with 10 bases matching TRBD1. The V segment lost 0 bases and the J segment 3 bases; nucleotides outside the gene matches: 1. This CDR3 has 15 amino acids. Per germline, CDR1 SGHTA and CDR2 FQGNSA. The CDR3 spells CASSLAGTGDTEAFF. CDR3 sequence (DNA): TGTGCCAGCAGCTTAGCCGGGACAGGGGACACTGAAGCTTTCTTT. Together with reference TRBV7-2 and TRBJ1-1, the CDR3 gives the full variable domain: GAGVSQSPSNKVTEKGKDVELRCDPISGHTALYWYRQSLGQGLEFLIYFQGNSAPDKSGLPSDRFSAERTGGSVSTLTIQRTQQEDSAVYLCASSLAGTGDTEAFFGQGTRLTVV.

The J gene is TRBJ1-3, the V gene TRBV7-2; D not resolved. Per germline, CDR1 SGHTA and CDR2 FQGNSA. V dropped 1 base and J dropped 4 bases, with 11 bases sitting between them. This CDR3 spans 15 amino acids. CDR3 in amino acids: CASSLGGPAGNTIYF. In DNA form, the CDR3 reads TGTGCCAGCAGCTTAGGCGGCCCGGCAGGAAACACCATATATTTT.

This clone appeared once. The gene calls are TRBV6-6 and TRBJ2-3; D is uncertain. The V gene lost 7 bases and the J gene lost 0 bases, with 14 bases spanning the gap. The CDR3 loop spans 15 amino acids. The germline V gene has CDR1 MNHNY and CDR2 SVGAGI (reference sequence). The CDR3 loop is CASNPTVPSTDTQYF. CDR3 nucleotides: TGTGCCAGCAACCCGACTGTACCTAGCACAGATACGCAGTATTTT.

This clone turned up a few times. The rearrangement uses TRBV6-5 and TRBJ2-7, with TRBD1 identical over 10 bases. The germline gives CDR1 MNHEY, CDR2 SVGAGI. This CDR3 comprises 16 residues. The ends lost 4 bases at V and 3 bases at J; junction bases unmatched: 9. CDR3 in amino acids: CASSLSPGQGIYEQYF. Here the CDR3 DNA reads TGTGCCAGCAGTTTAAGCCCGGGACAGGGGATCTACGAGCAGTACTTC.

Comment on this clone: An end of the junction differs from the germline gene, which may be a read error. This rearrangement joins TRBV7-9 to TRBJ1-5; D call uncertain. The CDR3 has 15 amino acids. In germline, CDR1 is SEHNR, CDR2 FQNEAQ (reference sequence). CDR3 nucleotide sequence: TGTTCCAGCAGCTTAGCTCCCCCGGCGGGTCAGCCCCAGCATTTT. Protein: CSSSLAPPAGQPQHF.

A note on this clone: The same CDR3 arises from other DNA sequences in this sample as well. This chain connects TRBV14 to TRBJ2-7; a possible D gene is TRBD2 (6 bases). CDR1 and CDR2 from the germline V gene are SGHDN and FVKESK. The CDR3 consists of 14 residues. Trimming left V 6 bases short and J 0 bases short, with 12 bases between. CDR3 DNA sequence: TGTGCCAGCAGTTTCGGGGGAAGCTCCTACGAGCAGTACTTC. Its protein product is CASSFGGSSYEQYF.

The chain combines TRBV19 with TRBJ1-1; 10 bases map to TRBD1. CDR3 size: 18 residues. J gave up 3 bases and V 2 bases, and 12 bases lay outside the gene matches. Germline CDR1 is LNHDA and CDR2 is SQIVND (reference sequence). The CDR3 sequence is CASSIKLTGGFSYTEAFF. CDR3 DNA: TGTGCCAGTAGTATAAAGTTGACAGGGGGCTTTTCCTACACTGAAGCTTTCTTT. Complete variable domain (other parts from reference TRBV19 and TRBJ1-1): DGGITQSPKYLFRKEGQNVTLSCEQNLNHDAMYWYRQDPGQGLRLIYYSQIVNDFQKGDIAEGYSVSREKKESFPLTVTSAQKNPTAFYLCASSIKLTGGFSYTEAFFGQGTRLTVV.

A few counts support this clone. V and J are TRBV6-1 and TRBJ1-6, with D unclear. Trimming shortened V by 2 bases and J by 2 bases, and 4 bases separated the two germline ends. The CDR3 runs 14 residues. Germline CDR1 and CDR2: MNHNS and SASEGT. In DNA form, the CDR3 reads TGTGCCAGCAGTGAACTCCCCTATAATTCACCCCTCCACTTT. Protein: CASSELPYNSPLHF.

This rearrangement joins TRBV5-1 to TRBJ1-4, with D possibly TRBD1 on 5 matching bases. Trimming shortened V by 2 bases and J by 2 bases, and 19 bases separated the two germline ends. This CDR3 is built from 18 residues. Germline lookup yields CDR1 SGHRS and CDR2 YFSETQ. This chain's CDR3 is CASSFSQGVRSTNEKLFF. CDR3 nucleotides: TGCGCCAGCAGCTTTTCGCAGGGTGTTCGGTCCACTAATGAAAAACTGTTTTTT.

The chain uses TRBV5-1 and TRBJ1-6; D remains ambiguous. V lost 0 bases and J 0 bases, leaving 7 bases between the germline ends. The CDR3 spans 16 residues. The germline V gene encodes CDR1 SGHRS and CDR2 YFSETQ. CDR3 sequence (DNA): TGCGCCAGCAGCTTGGACGGGAGCTCCTATAATTCACCCCTCCACTTT. Translated, it gives CASSLDGSSYNSPLHF. Supplemented by reference TRBV5-1 and TRBJ1-6, the full variable domain reads KAGVTQTPRYLIKTRGQQVTLSCSPISGHRSVSWYQQTPGQGLQFLFEYFSETQRNKGNFPGRFSGRQFSNSRSEMNVSTLELGDSALYLCASSLDGSSYNSPLHFGNGTRLTVT.

This chain connects TRBV30 to TRBJ2-7; no definite D call. Germline V lookup: CDR1 GTSNPN, CDR2 SVGIG (reference sequence). The CDR3 sequence is 11 residues long. V gave up 2 bases and J gave up 6 bases, with 8 bases separating them. The CDR3 coding sequence is TGTGCCTGGAGTTTTCCGGGCGAGCAGTACTTC. Its translation: CAWSFPGEQYF.